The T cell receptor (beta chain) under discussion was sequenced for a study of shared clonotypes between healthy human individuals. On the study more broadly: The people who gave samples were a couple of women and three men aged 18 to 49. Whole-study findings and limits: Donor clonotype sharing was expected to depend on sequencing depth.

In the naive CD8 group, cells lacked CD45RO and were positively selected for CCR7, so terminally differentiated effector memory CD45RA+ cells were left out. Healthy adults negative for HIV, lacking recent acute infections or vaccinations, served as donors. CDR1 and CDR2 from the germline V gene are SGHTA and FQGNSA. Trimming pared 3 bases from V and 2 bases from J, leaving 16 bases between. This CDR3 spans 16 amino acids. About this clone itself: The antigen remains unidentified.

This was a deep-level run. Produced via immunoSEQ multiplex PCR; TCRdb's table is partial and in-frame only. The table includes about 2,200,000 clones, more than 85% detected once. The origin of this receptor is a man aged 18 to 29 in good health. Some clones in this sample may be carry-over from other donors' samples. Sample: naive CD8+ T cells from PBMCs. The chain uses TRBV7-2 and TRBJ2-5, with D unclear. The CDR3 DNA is TGTGCCAGCAGCTTTCCGAAGGCTGTACTTCAAGAGACCCAGTACTTC. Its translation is CASSFPKAVLQETQYF.